Each of the 17 T cell receptor beta chains below was sequenced from the same sample in a study of CD8+ T cells in alopecia areata (dated by TCRdb to 2016 to 2019). The method behind the library was the immunoSEQ multiplex PCR assay. RNA was extracted from all samples and reverse transcribed into cDNA, which served as template for TCR sequencing. TCRdb holds this immuneACCESS table with in-frame rearrangements only. Some clones are missing; in checked studies, unresolved V genes explain under half, and the rest has no known cause. This sample is represented by some 10,000 clones; 67% of them were singletons. Approximately 16% of the sample belongs to the ten largest clones. Lesional scalp punch biopsies and peripheral blood were obtained from alopecia areata patients. Sequenced sample: skin. All receptors derive from a human donor with alopecia areata.

This chain joins TRBV2 and TRBJ1-1; D is perhaps TRBD1 (6 bases). The CDR3 contains 12 residues. Germline-derived CDR1 and CDR2 are SNHLY and FYNNEI. The V end was cut by 9 bases, the J end by 5 bases, with 13 bases between. CDR3 DNA: TGTGCCAGAACAGGGAAGGGGACTGAAGCTTTCTTT. It codes for CARTGKGTEAFF.

The V call is TRBV9, the J call TRBJ1-1, with 7 positions matching TRBD1. The V segment lost 3 bases and the J segment 2 bases; nucleotides outside the gene matches: 4. Germline V gene lookup returns CDR1 SGDLS and CDR2 YYNGEE. The CDR3 contains 14 residues. The CDR3 nucleotides read TGTGCCAGCAGCGAAAGGGACAGTAACACTGAAGCTTTCTTT. The encoded protein is CASSERDSNTEAFF.

The rearrangement uses TRBV7-2 and TRBJ2-2; D gene unclear. Germline V gene lookup returns CDR1 SGHTA and CDR2 FQGNSA. Trimming removed 8 bases at V and 0 bases at J, with 16 bases between. The CDR3 covers 16 residues. The CDR3 protein is CASRRGGATNTGELFF. CDR3 bases: TGTGCCAGCCGACGTGGTGGCGCGACGAACACCGGGGAGCTGTTTTTT. The full variable domain, in which reference TRBV7-2 and TRBJ2-2 provide the parts outside the CDR3, is GAGVSQSPSNKVTEKGKDVELRCDPISGHTALYWYRQSLGQGLEFLIYFQGNSAPDKSGLPSDRFSAERTGGSVSTLTIQRTQQEDSAVYLCASRRGGATNTGELFFGEGSRLTVL.

The table lists this clone with a count of one. The V call is TRBV10-3, the J call TRBJ1-4; 9 bases agree with TRBD1. V lost 6 bases and J lost 2; bases outside the gene matches: 4. The CDR3 contains 15 residues. The V gene's germline CDR1 is ENHRY and CDR2 SYGVKD. The CDR3 loop reads CAISDRGTTNEKLFF. As DNA, the CDR3 is TGTGCCATCAGCGACAGGGGGACGACTAATGAAAAACTGTTTTTT.

This rearrangement joins TRBV7-9 to TRBJ2-7, with 9 bases lining up with TRBD1. CDR1 is SEHNR and CDR2 is FQNEAQ in the germline V gene (reference sequence). The CDR3 extends over 12 amino acids. Unmatched junction bases numbered 3, after V lost 5 bases and J lost 7 bases. In nucleotides, the CDR3 is TGTGCCAGCAGCGCCGGGACAGGGGAGCAGTACTTC. It translates to CASSAGTGEQYF.

Worth noting for this clone: The junction differs from germline at one of its ends, possibly a read error. The rearrangement joins TRBV6-8 to TRBJ2-2; TRBD1 might be the D (6 bases). In germline, CDR1 is MNHGY, CDR2 SAAAGT. The CDR3 is 15 amino acids. Here the CDR3 DNA reads TGTGCCATCAGTCCCGGGACACTGAACACCGGGGAGCTGTTTTTT. This encodes CAISPGTLNTGELFF.

CDR3 nucleotides: TGTGCCTGGATGAGGGACGGATTTATGTACTTC. This encodes CAWMRDGFMYF. The chain couples TRBV30 to TRBJ2-7, with D perhaps being TRBD1 or TRBD2 (5 bases each). CDR3 length equals 11 residues. V lost 4 bases and J 12 bases, leaving 16 bases between the germline ends. The germline CDR1 and CDR2 sequences are GTSNPN and SVGIG (reference sequence).

This chain links TRBV5-1 with TRBJ2-1; a weak D match, TRBD1 (5 bases). V lost 0 bases and J lost 1, with 8 bases in between. The CDR3 is made up of 15 amino acids. The germline gives CDR1 SGHRS, CDR2 YFSETQ. CDR3 bases: TGCGCCAGCAGCTTGGTGCAGGGTTCCTACAATGAGCAGTTCTTC. As protein: CASSLVQGSYNEQFF. The whole variable domain, remainder taken from reference TRBV5-1 and TRBJ2-1, is KAGVTQTPRYLIKTRGQQVTLSCSPISGHRSVSWYQQTPGQGLQFLFEYFSETQRNKGNFPGRFSGRQFSNSRSEMNVSTLELGDSALYLCASSLVQGSYNEQFFGPGTRLTVL.

This chain connects TRBV6-5 to TRBJ2-7, with 7 bases fitting TRBD1. Looked up from germline, CDR1 is MNHEY and CDR2 is SVGAGI. The CDR3 totals 12 residues. The V segment lost 8 bases and the J segment 5 bases; nucleotides outside the gene matches: 6. Here the CDR3 DNA reads TGTGCCAGCTGGGACAGTTCTCACGAGCAGTACTTC. It yields the protein CASWDSSHEQYF.

CDR3: CASTTLGGAFETQYF. DNA of the CDR3: TGTGCCAGCACCACGCTCGGGGGGGCCTTTGAGACCCAGTACTTC. This chain connects TRBV11-2 to TRBJ2-5, with 8 bases matching TRBD2. V lost 7 bases, J lost 5 bases, and 12 bases stayed unmatched. The germline gives CDR1 SGHAT, CDR2 FQNNGV. The CDR3 is 15 amino acids.

V usage is TRBV30 and J usage is TRBJ2-6, with D hard to call. V lost 7 bases, J lost 0 bases, and 13 bases lay in between. This CDR3 has 15 residues. Germline V gene sequence: CDR1 GTSNPN, CDR2 SVGIG (reference sequence). The DNA for the CDR3 is TGTGCCTTCCAAGAAGGGCGCTCTGGGGCCAACGTCCTGACTTTC. Its translation is CAFQEGRSGANVLTF.

V and J are TRBV4-2 and TRBJ2-7, with TRBD2 identical over 14 bases. Germline lookup yields CDR1 LGHNA and CDR2 YNFKEQ. Trimming at V came to 10 bases and at J to 2 bases, leaving 10 bases not matched to a gene. This CDR3 is built from 16 residues. CDR3: CANSSGTSGSAYEQYF. CDR3 bases: TGTGCCAATTCCTCCGGGACTAGCGGGAGTGCCTACGAGCAGTACTTC.

The chain is built from TRBV5-1 and TRBJ2-1, with no clear D. The CDR3 spans 12 residues. V was cut by 0 bases and J by 5 bases, with 3 bases left in between. Germline assignment: CDR1 SGHRS and CDR2 YFSETQ. The CDR3, as DNA: TGCGCCAGCAGCTTGGGGCACAATGAGCAGTTCTTC. This encodes CASSLGHNEQFF.

This clone was counted once. Written as DNA, the CDR3 is TGTGCCAGCAGCCAAGACTACCAGGGTTTCTATCTGGGCTACACCTTC. Its protein product is CASSQDYQGFYLGYTF. This rearrangement joins TRBV4-2 to TRBJ1-2; D is perhaps TRBD1 (5 bases). The V gene lost 0 bases and the J gene lost 8 bases, with 19 bases spanning the gap. Per germline, CDR1 LGHNA and CDR2 YNFKEQ. The CDR3 has 16 amino acids.

This CDR3 reads CASSSSAAHLGANTEAFF. The CDR3 bases are TGTGCCAGCAGCTCCTCGGCAGCCCACCTAGGGGCGAACACTGAAGCTTTCTTT. The chain has TRBV11-2 and TRBJ1-1, with D possibly matching TRBD1 (5 bases). This CDR3 has 18 amino acids. Trimming left V 4 bases short and J 1 base short, with 22 bases between. The germline V gene encodes CDR1 SGHAT and CDR2 FQNNGV.

In the case of this clone: The sample contains more than one DNA sequence encoding this CDR3. The V call is TRBV7-2, the J call TRBJ2-7; perhaps TRBD2 as D (5 bases). Trimming shortened V by 7 bases and J by 5 bases, and 18 bases separated the two germline ends. Germline CDR1 reads SGHTA; CDR2 reads FQGNSA. The CDR3 runs 14 residues. As DNA, the CDR3 is TGTGCCAGCACCCCCCGGTCGGGGATCGACGAGCAGTACTTC. Translation: CASTPRSGIDEQYF.

The chain recombines TRBV7-2 with TRBJ2-7; possibly TRBD1 for D (5 bases). CDR1 and CDR2 from the germline V gene are SGHTA and FQGNSA. V shed 0 bases and J shed 5 bases, with 17 bases lying between them. CDR3 length: 16 residues. The CDR3 nucleotides read TGTGCCAGCAGCTTAGCGCCAAGGGGCGCCCGGGACGAGCAGTACTTC. It translates to CASSLAPRGARDEQYF. The full variable domain, rest sourced from reference TRBV7-2 and TRBJ2-7, is GAGVSQSPSNKVTEKGKDVELRCDPISGHTALYWYRQSLGQGLEFLIYFQGNSAPDKSGLPSDRFSAERTGGSVSTLTIQRTQQEDSAVYLCASSLAPRGARDEQYFGPGTRLTVT.